These 20 T cell receptor beta chains were all obtained from the same sample, sequenced in a study of identical twins. Via MiXCR, TCRdb re-called the 5' RACE reads, giving one row per CDR3 protein. In the table there are approximately 350,000 distinct CDR3 sequences, about 12% of which are singletons. This sample was also put to use in a study of yellow fever vaccine responses in identical twins.

The sequencing input was CD8+ T cells sorted from blood. Source of these receptors: a woman aged 18-29 years in good health.

This clonotype occurred a few times. The CDR3 nucleotides read TGTGCCAGCAGCCTCCGACTAGCGGGATATACCTACAATGAGCAGTTCTTC. It is translated as CASSLRLAGYTYNEQFF. V usage is TRBV7-9 and J usage is TRBJ2-1; 11 bases line up with TRBD2. Looked up from germline, CDR1 is SEHNR and CDR2 is FQNEAQ (reference sequence). With V trimmed by 5 bases and J by 2 bases, 8 bases remained unmatched. The CDR3 length is 17 residues.

This clonotype showed up just a few times. V usage is TRBV6-1 and J usage is TRBJ2-2; weak D call: TRBD2 (6 bases). Germline assignment: CDR1 MNHNS and CDR2 SASEGT. V dropped 7 bases and J dropped 0 bases, with 9 bases sitting between them. The CDR3 spans 14 residues. The CDR3 DNA reads TGTGCCAGCACCCCGGGGGCGAACACCGGGGAGCTGTTTTTT. Amino acids: CASTPGANTGELFF.

This clonotype came up many times. The chain couples TRBV29-1 to TRBJ2-2; no firm D call. The V end was cut by 6 bases, the J end by 1 base, with 9 bases between. The germline gives CDR1 SQVTM, CDR2 ANQGSEA. This CDR3 is 13 amino acids long. The CDR3 region has the DNA TGCAGCGTATGGCAGGTGAACACCGGGGAGCTGTTTTTT. Translation: CSVWQVNTGELFF.

This clonotype came up many times. The V call is TRBV4-1, the J call TRBJ2-2; 8 bases align to TRBD2. Germline V gives CDR1 MGHRA, CDR2 YSYEKL. J lost 7 bases, V lost 1 base, and 14 bases had no gene match. The CDR3 runs to 18 residues. This CDR3 reads CASSQAGSRGGIGGELFF. The CDR3 nucleotides are TGCGCCAGCAGCCAAGCGGGTAGCCGCGGGGGGATTGGCGGGGAGCTGTTTTTT.

This clonotype appeared a single time. J is TRBJ2-7 and V is TRBV2; D is unclear. Between the trimmed V and J ends, which lost 9 bases and 2 bases, there was a span of 8 bases. The CDR3 totals 11 residues. Germline CDR1 reads SNHLY; CDR2 reads FYNNEI. The CDR3 nucleotides are TGTGCCAGTCTTGCTGCCTACGAGCAGTACTTC. It encodes CASLAAYEQYF.

This clonotype was observed a handful of times. This rearrangement joins TRBV20-1 to TRBJ2-3; no firm D call. CDR1 is DFQATT and CDR2 is SNEGSKA in the germline V gene (reference sequence). The CDR3 consists of 16 residues. Trimming shortened V by 0 bases and J by 0 bases, and 13 bases separated the two germline ends. The CDR3 DNA follows: TGCAGTGCTAGAGATCGAACTTCGGTCAGCACAGATACGCAGTATTTT. Its translation is CSARDRTSVSTDTQYF.

This clonotype came up a few times. The V gene is TRBV4-1, the J gene TRBJ1-4, with a possible D match to TRBD1 (6 bases). This CDR3 has 17 amino acids. V was pared by 1 base and J by 8 bases, with 20 bases between. CDR1 is MGHRA, CDR2 YSYEKL, per germline. The CDR3 DNA reads as TGCGCCAGCAGCCAAGCCGGATGGACGGAGGGGGGGGAAAAACTGTTTTTT. Its protein is CASSQAGWTEGGEKLFF.

The genes are TRBV6-2 or TRBV6-3 and TRBJ2-7; no reliable D call. The CDR3 extends over 13 amino acids. The V end was cut by 2 bases, the J end by 3 bases, with 8 bases between. From germline, CDR1 is MNHEY and CDR2 SVGEGT. The CDR3 is CASSYAPGYEQYV. In nucleotides, the CDR3 is TGTGCCAGCAGTTACGCCCCAGGCTACGAGCAGTACGTC.

This clonotype was seen only a few times. This chain uses TRBV5-5 with TRBJ1-2, with D maybe TRBD1 (5 bases). This CDR3 is 18 amino acids long. Germline CDR1 is SGHKS and CDR2 is YYEKEE (reference sequence). V was trimmed by 4 bases and J by 4 bases, leaving 26 bases between them. Here the CDR3 DNA reads TGTGCCAGCAGCGGGGGGAACCTCTACCGGACGAGCGTCTATGGCTACACCTTC. It encodes CASSGGNLYRTSVYGYTF.

The chain uses TRBV5-6 and TRBJ1-5; 9 positions match TRBD1. The CDR3 spans 15 residues. V gave up 3 bases and J gave up 1 base; unmatched junction bases: 2. Germline V gene data show CDR1 as SGHDT and CDR2 as YYEEEE. CDR3 sequence: CASSSDRGSNQPQHF. The CDR3, as DNA: TGTGCCAGCAGCTCTGACAGGGGGAGCAATCAGCCCCAGCATTTT.

This clonotype was recorded a few times. The V call is TRBV6-2 or TRBV6-3, the J call TRBJ2-7, with no clear D. This CDR3 contains 12 residues. The germline V and J ends were trimmed by 1 base and 5 bases, with 6 bases remaining between them. Germline CDR1 reads MNHEY; CDR2 reads SVGEGT. Here the CDR3 reads CASSYLGHEQYV. The CDR3 nucleotides read TGTGCCAGCAGTTACTTGGGTCACGAGCAGTACGTC.

The chain couples TRBV28 to TRBJ2-7; D is ambiguous. V shed 3 bases and J shed 5 bases, with 8 bases lying between them. The CDR3 extends over 12 amino acids. Germline CDR1 is MDHEN and CDR2 is SYDVKM. This CDR3 is CASSFIVDEQYF. CDR3 DNA: TGTGCCAGCAGTTTTATAGTCGACGAGCAGTACTTC.

This clonotype has more than one count but fewer than ten. The rearrangement links TRBV27 to TRBJ2-3; unclear D gene. V lost 5 bases to trimming and J lost 3 bases, with 9 bases between them. The CDR3 has 13 residues. CDR1 is MNHEY, CDR2 SMNVEV, per germline (reference sequence). CDR3 sequence reads: CASSPEWTDTQYF. Here the CDR3 DNA reads TGTGCCAGCAGTCCCGAATGGACAGATACGCAGTATTTT.

V and J are TRBV20-1 and TRBJ2-7; D not certain. V was cut by 0 bases and J by 2 bases, with 8 bases left in between. CDR1 is DFQATT, CDR2 SNEGSKA, per germline (reference sequence). The CDR3 totals 13 residues. The CDR3 region has the DNA TGCAGTGCTAGAGAAACAGATACCTACGAGCAGTACGTC. As protein: CSARETDTYEQYV.

This clonotype occurred a few times. This chain connects TRBV2 to TRBJ2-3; D is ambiguous. V lost 8 bases to trimming and J lost 4 bases, with 10 bases between them. Germline-derived CDR1 and CDR2 are SNHLY and FYNNEI. The CDR3 is made up of 12 amino acids. CDR3 loop: CASAPLADTQYF. For the CDR3, the DNA is TGTGCCAGCGCCCCATTGGCAGATACGCAGTATTTT. The complete variable domain, with remaining parts taken from reference TRBV2 and TRBJ2-3, reads EPEVTQTPSHQVTQMGQEVILRCVPISNHLYFYWYRQILGQKVEFLVSFYNNEISEKSEIFDDQFSVERPDGSNFTLKIRSTKLEDSAMYFCASAPLADTQYFGPGTRLTVL.

The chain couples TRBV5-5 to TRBJ2-7, with 10 bases that match TRBD1. Germline CDR1 reads SGHKS; CDR2 reads YYEKEE (reference sequence). Losses at the gene ends were 3 bases for V and 6 bases for J; bases not matched to a gene: 6. This CDR3 has 14 residues. Written as DNA, the CDR3 is TGTGCCAGCAGCTCCGGGACAGGGGCGGGCGAGCAGTACTTC. It codes for CASSSGTGAGEQYF. The full variable domain, completed using reference TRBV5-5 and TRBJ2-7, is DAGVTQSPTHLIKTRGQQVTLRCSPISGHKSVSWYQQVLGQGPQFIFQYYEKEERGRGNFPDRFSARQFPNYSSELNVNALLLGDSALYLCASSSGTGAGEQYFGPGTRLTVT.

The chain is built from TRBV24-1 and TRBJ2-2; D ambiguous. The V and J ends lost 9 bases and 5 bases respectively, with 18 bases between them. This CDR3 has 15 amino acids. CDR1 and CDR2 (germline): KGHDR, SFDVKD. CDR3 sequence (DNA): TGTGCCACCCCGGGTCCTCTCCGGTGGACCGGGGAGCTGTTTTTT. Its protein is CATPGPLRWTGELFF.

A few counts support this clonotype. This chain links TRBV7-8 with TRBJ1-4, with D unclear. CDR1 and CDR2 from the germline V gene are SGHVS and FQNEAQ. Trimming cost V 3 bases and J 0 bases, with 17 bases left between them. This CDR3 comprises 18 residues. Here the CDR3 reads CASSFFADSYATNEKLFF. DNA for the CDR3: TGTGCCAGCAGCTTTTTCGCCGATTCTTATGCAACTAATGAAAAACTGTTTTTT.

In this sample, this clonotype turned up a few times. This chain links TRBV20-1 with TRBJ2-3, with 10 bases that match TRBD2. The CDR3 consists of 15 residues. Trimming cost V 3 bases and J 0 bases; bases outside gene matches: 3. Germline V gene data show CDR1 as DFQATT and CDR2 as SNEGSKA (reference sequence). The CDR3 loop is CSARGLAISTDTQYF. The CDR3 coding sequence is TGCAGTGCTAGGGGACTAGCGATTAGCACAGATACGCAGTATTTT.

This clonotype was found many times. The chain carries TRBV12-3 or TRBV12-4 and TRBJ1-5; 11 nucleotides line up with TRBD1. The CDR3 has 16 amino acids. V shed 6 bases, J shed 6 bases, and the junction held 10 bases outside the gene matches. The CDR3 bases are TGTGCCAGCAGCCCCATCGGACAGGGGGCAATTCAGCCCCAGCATTTT. This translates into CASSPIGQGAIQPQHF.